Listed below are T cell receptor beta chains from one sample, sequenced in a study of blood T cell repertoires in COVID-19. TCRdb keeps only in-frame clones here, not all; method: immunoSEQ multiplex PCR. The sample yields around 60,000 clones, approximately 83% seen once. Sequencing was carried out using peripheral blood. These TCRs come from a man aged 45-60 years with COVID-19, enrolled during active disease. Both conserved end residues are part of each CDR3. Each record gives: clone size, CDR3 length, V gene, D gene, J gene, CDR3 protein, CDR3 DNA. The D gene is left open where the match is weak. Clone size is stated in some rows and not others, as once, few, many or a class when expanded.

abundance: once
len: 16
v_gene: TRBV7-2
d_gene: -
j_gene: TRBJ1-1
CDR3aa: CASSPLWGLGITEAFF
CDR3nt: TGTGCCAGCAGCCCACTTTGGGGGCTTGGGATAACTGAAGCTTTCTTT

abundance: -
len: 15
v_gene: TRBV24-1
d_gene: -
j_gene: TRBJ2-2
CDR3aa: CATSEARGSTGELFF
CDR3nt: TGTGCCACCAGTGAAGCCCGAGGAAGCACCGGGGAGCTGTTTTTT

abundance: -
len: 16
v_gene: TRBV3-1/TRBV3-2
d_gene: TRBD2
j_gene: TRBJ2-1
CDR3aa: CASSQEELAGGHEQFF
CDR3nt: TGTGCCAGCAGCCAAGAGGAACTAGCGGGAGGGCATGAGCAGTTCTTC

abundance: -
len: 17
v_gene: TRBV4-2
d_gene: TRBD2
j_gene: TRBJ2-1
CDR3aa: CASSQDQSSGVYNEQFF
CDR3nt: TGTGCCAGCAGCCAAGACCAGTCTAGCGGGGTTTACAATGAGCAGTTCTTC

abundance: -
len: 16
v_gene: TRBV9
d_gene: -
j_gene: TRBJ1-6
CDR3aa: CASSVDDRSSNSPLHF
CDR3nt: TGTGCCAGCAGCGTAGACGACAGGTCCTCCAATTCACCCCTCCACTTT

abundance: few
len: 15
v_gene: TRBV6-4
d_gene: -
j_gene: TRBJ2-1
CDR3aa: CASSLGPEEINEQFF
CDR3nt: TGTGCCAGCAGCCTCGGCCCGGAGGAAATCAATGAGCAGTTCTTC

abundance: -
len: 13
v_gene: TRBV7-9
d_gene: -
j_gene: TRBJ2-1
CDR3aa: CASSPVRVWEQFF
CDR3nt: TGTGCCAGCAGCCCGGTGAGAGTTTGGGAGCAGTTCTTC

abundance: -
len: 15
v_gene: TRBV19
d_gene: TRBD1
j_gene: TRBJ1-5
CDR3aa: CASSLTGTGNQPQHF
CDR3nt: TGTGCCAGTAGTCTTACCGGGACAGGGAATCAGCCCCAGCATTTT

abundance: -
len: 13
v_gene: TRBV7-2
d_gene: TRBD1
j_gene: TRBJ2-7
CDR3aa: CANRGQGMGEQYF
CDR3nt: TGTGCCAACAGGGGACAGGGGATGGGCGAGCAGTACTTC

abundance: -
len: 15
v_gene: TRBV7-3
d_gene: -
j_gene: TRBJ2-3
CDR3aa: CASSLTSGETDTQYF
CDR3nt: TGTGCCAGCAGCTTAACGTCAGGGGAGACAGATACGCAGTATTTT